The 19 T cell receptor beta chains below all came from one sample that was sequenced in a study of T cells in localized non-small cell lung cancer. Only in-frame clones appear in the TCRdb table, and some are missing; sequencing was by immunoSEQ multiplex PCR. The data contain 1,500 to 2,000 clones, roughly a fifth of them singletons. The material was lung tumor tissue, obtained before any cancer treatment. The origin of the receptors is a male donor older than 55 with stage I lung adenocarcinoma.

This clone turned up a few times. The chain joins TRBV6-8 to TRBJ2-1; TRBD1 agrees at 9 bases. Germline V gene sequence: CDR1 MNHGY, CDR2 SAAAGT. The CDR3 length is 14 residues. V was pared by 5 bases and J by 9 bases, with 8 bases of the junction left unmatched. CDR3 nucleotides: TGTGCCAGCAGTGGGACAGGGCGTAGCGGTGAGCAGTTCTTC. Its translation: CASSGTGRSGEQFF.

This clone was seen only a few times. This chain joins TRBV11-3 and TRBJ2-2; the D is unclear. Germline loops: CDR1 SGHNT, CDR2 YENEEA. Trimming shortened V by 1 base and J by 4 bases, and 10 bases separated the two germline ends. The length of the CDR3 is 15 residues. CDR3 bases: TGTGCCAGCAGCTTAGTACGACCGTCCACCGGGGAGCTGTTTTTT. It specifies CASSLVRPSTGELFF.

The V call is TRBV15, the J call TRBJ2-4; TRBD2 matches at 7 bases. Trimming cost V 0 bases and J 0 bases; bases outside gene matches: 8. Germline lookup yields CDR1 LNHNV and CDR2 YYDKDF (reference sequence). The CDR3 is made up of 18 amino acids. The CDR3 spells CATSRDGLAARAKNIQYF. The CDR3 DNA reads TGTGCCACCAGCAGAGATGGTCTAGCGGCAAGAGCCAAAAACATTCAGTACTTC.

The rearrangement uses TRBV29-1 and TRBJ1-4; 9 bases agree with TRBD1. Germline lookup yields CDR1 SQVTM and CDR2 ANQGSEA. V lost 4 bases and J lost 8; bases outside the gene matches: 8. There are 14 residues in the CDR3. The CDR3, as DNA: TGCAGCGTTGCTCCCGGGACAGGGAAAGAAAAACTGTTTTTT. The encoded protein is CSVAPGTGKEKLFF.

The chain is built from TRBV12-5 and TRBJ2-1, with D possibly called TRBD1 or TRBD2 (5 bases each). Trimming cost V 1 base and J 2 bases, with 18 bases left between them. This CDR3 has 18 amino acids. In germline, CDR1 is LGHNT, CDR2 FRNRAP. CDR3 region: CASGLATGTATTYNEQFF. CDR3 sequence (DNA): TGTGCTAGTGGTTTGGCAACCGGGACCGCTACTACCTACAATGAGCAGTTCTTC.

The chain links TRBV10-3 to TRBJ2-2; 11 bases are shared with TRBD2. The CDR3 is 18 residues long. After removal of 3 bases from V and 1 base from J, the junction contained 7 bases not matched to a gene. Germline loops: CDR1 ENHRY, CDR2 SYGVKD. The CDR3 reads CAISEGLAGEGNTGELFF. In DNA, the CDR3 is TGTGCCATCAGTGAAGGACTAGCGGGTGAAGGGAACACCGGGGAGCTGTTTTTT.

V gene TRBV10-2 combines with J gene TRBJ2-1; 7 bases map to TRBD2. V shed 2 bases and J 0 bases; nucleotides not matched to a gene: 10. Germline V gene lookup returns CDR1 WSHSY and CDR2 SAAADI. The CDR3 is made up of 18 amino acids. CDR3 bases: TGCGCCAGCAGTGAGGGGCAGCAAGCGGGGAGCTCCTACAATGAGCAGTTCTTC. This codes for CASSEGQQAGSSYNEQFF.

This clone is labeled as medium-sized (0.01 to 0.1%). V usage is TRBV6-8 and J usage is TRBJ2-4; 7 bases fit TRBD1. The germline gives CDR1 MNHGY, CDR2 SAAAGT. The CDR3 consists of 15 residues. V shed 4 bases and J 7 bases; nucleotides not matched to a gene: 10. The CDR3 coding sequence is TGTGCCAGCAGTTCTCCTTCAGGGGGTCGGAACATTCAGTACTTC. Amino acids: CASSSPSGGRNIQYF.

The table lists this clone with a few counts. J is TRBJ1-2 and V is TRBV28; TRBD1 is a possible D gene (5 bases). Trimming removed 5 bases at V and 3 bases at J, with 7 bases between. The CDR3 consists of 12 residues. CDR1 and CDR2 from the germline V gene are MDHEN and SYDVKM. CDR3 DNA sequence: TGTGCCAGCAGTCGAGGGGACTATGGCTACACCTTC. Translated, it gives CASSRGDYGYTF.

The V gene is TRBV28, the J gene TRBJ2-1; 7 bases are a match to TRBD2. J was trimmed by 5 bases and V by 7 bases; bases with no gene match: 11. The CDR3 contains 15 residues. In germline, CDR1 is MDHEN, CDR2 SYDVKM. The CDR3 spells CASKPSGARDNEQFF. Written as DNA, the CDR3 is TGTGCCAGCAAGCCTAGCGGAGCCCGGGACAATGAGCAGTTCTTC. Together with reference TRBV28 and TRBJ2-1, the CDR3 gives the full variable domain: DVKVTQSSRYLVKRTGEKVFLECVQDMDHENMFWYRQDPGLGLRLIYFSYDVKMKEKGDIPEGYSVSREKKERFSLILESASTNQTSMYLCASKPSGARDNEQFFGPGTRLTVL.

The chain employs TRBV5-1 and TRBJ2-7; possible D gene TRBD1, 6 bases. This CDR3 is 15 amino acids long. The V and J ends lost 0 bases and 3 bases respectively, with 13 bases between them. Germline values: CDR1 SGHRS, CDR2 YFSETQ. The CDR3 sequence is CASSLEAGARYEQYF. CDR3 DNA sequence: TGCGCCAGCAGCTTGGAGGCAGGGGCTCGCTACGAGCAGTACTTC.

This clone showed up just a few times. The V call is TRBV6-8, the J call TRBJ2-2, with 7 bases identical to TRBD2. The trim removed 5 bases at V and 6 bases at J, leaving 9 bases unmatched. There are 15 residues in the CDR3. CDR1 is MNHGY and CDR2 is SAAAGT in the germline V gene. DNA of the CDR3: TGTGCCAGCAGTATCAGCGGGGATAGGGCCGGGGAGCTGTTTTTT. This sequence encodes CASSISGDRAGELFF.

V is TRBV29-1 and J is TRBJ2-1, with TRBD2 identical over 7 bases. There are 12 residues in the CDR3. The ends lost 7 bases at V and 4 bases at J; junction bases unmatched: 4. Germline CDR1 SQVTM, CDR2 ANQGSEA. CDR3 region: CSGEGGYNEQFF. CDR3 nucleotide sequence: TGCAGCGGGGAGGGCGGATACAATGAGCAGTTCTTC.

V and J are TRBV6-8 and TRBJ1-1; TRBD1 is a possible D gene (5 bases). CDR1 is MNHGY, CDR2 SAAAGT, per germline. Trimming stripped 0 bases from V and 6 bases from J, with 8 bases between. The CDR3 has 13 amino acids. DNA of the CDR3: TGTGCCAGCAGTTACTCTTTAGGGGCTGAAGCTTTCTTT. Protein: CASSYSLGAEAFF.

The sample holds a few counts of this clone. This chain links TRBV6-8 with TRBJ2-1; TRBD2 aligns across 7 bases. The germline V gene encodes CDR1 MNHGY and CDR2 SAAAGT. The length of the CDR3 is 18 residues. Losses at the gene ends were 2 bases for V and 10 bases for J; bases not matched to a gene: 20. CDR3 protein: CASSYGGWAGVAGLEQFF. The DNA for the CDR3 is TGTGCCAGCAGTTACGGAGGGTGGGCGGGAGTAGCAGGGCTGGAGCAGTTCTTC.

Only a few counts were recorded for this clone. The rearrangement uses TRBV7-4 and TRBJ1-1; D possibly corresponds to TRBD1 (5 bases). Looked up from germline, CDR1 is SGHVT and CDR2 is SQSDAQ. The CDR3 is made up of 13 amino acids. The V gene lost 5 bases and the J gene lost 1 base, with 8 bases spanning the gap. This CDR3 reads CASSPGQNTEAFF. Here the CDR3 DNA reads TGTGCCAGCAGCCCAGGACAGAACACTGAAGCTTTCTTT.

The rearrangement uses TRBV5-1 and TRBJ2-2, with D perhaps matching TRBD2 (6 bases). Trimming cost V 0 bases and J 7 bases, with 10 bases left between them. The V gene's germline CDR1 is SGHRS and CDR2 YFSETQ. The CDR3 consists of 14 residues. CDR3 nucleotide sequence: TGCGCCAGCAGCTTGGCCGGGGGAAACGGGGAGCTGTTTTTT. Amino acids: CASSLAGGNGELFF. The whole variable domain, remainder taken from reference TRBV5-1 and TRBJ2-2, is KAGVTQTPRYLIKTRGQQVTLSCSPISGHRSVSWYQQTPGQGLQFLFEYFSETQRNKGNFPGRFSGRQFSNSRSEMNVSTLELGDSALYLCASSLAGGNGELFFGEGSRLTVL.

The gene calls are TRBV5-1 and TRBJ1-6; 8 bases align to TRBD1. V dropped 3 bases and J dropped 6; count of bases not matched to a gene: 11. CDR3 length: 17 amino acids. Germline CDR1 is SGHRS and CDR2 is YFSETQ. In DNA form, the CDR3 reads TGCGCCAGCAGCTCGCCGACAGGGGAAGCTGCTAATTCACCCCTCCACTTT. The encoded protein is CASSSPTGEAANSPLHF.

This clone came up a few times. The rearrangement joins TRBV6-8 to TRBJ2-7; TRBD1 matches 10 bases. The CDR3 runs 16 residues. Germline assignment: CDR1 MNHGY and CDR2 SAAAGT. Unmatched junction bases numbered 8, after V lost 5 bases and J lost 1 base. The CDR3 DNA sequence: TGTGCCAGCAGTCCTCTGACAGGGGGCCCGTCCTACGAGCAGTACTTC. As protein: CASSPLTGGPSYEQYF.